This T cell receptor (beta chain) was sequenced for a study of T-cell reconstitution after alpha-beta-depleted transplantation in children. The study, taken as a whole, reports: Newly made T cells mostly supplied T-cell counts and diversity one year after transplant. Surviving recipient T cells and thymic progenitors accounted for the high day-60 TCRbeta diversity observed in some patients. As was reported, about two months after transplant, alpha-beta T cells came from several hundred expanded graft clones.

As regards this clonotype: Its cognate antigen is unknown.

A TCRbeta library incorporating unique molecular identifiers was prepared. TCRdb processed the PCR reads anew with MiXCR; each CDR3 protein has one entry. The data hold about 500,000 distinct CDR3 sequences, with roughly 11% observed a single time. The V end was cut by 5 bases, the J end by 2 bases, with 13 bases between. Germline CDR1 and CDR2: MGHDK and SYGVNS. The CDR3 consists of 16 residues. The clonotype comes from a female patient aged 2 to 10 who had a stem cell transplant for aplastic anemia, so the T cells may come from the graft donor. Source: PBMCs, mostly from graft donor cells, taken 180 days after TCRalphabeta/CD19-depleted stem cell transplant. The chain has TRBV25-1 and TRBJ2-6; possibly TRBD1 or TRBD2 for D (5 bases each). The CDR3 loop reads CASSTRDRAGANVLTF. As DNA, the CDR3 is TGTGCCAGCAGTACCCGGGACCGGGCTGGGGCCAACGTCCTGACTTTC. Supplemented by reference TRBV25-1 and TRBJ2-6, the full variable domain reads EADIYQTPRYLVIGTGKKITLECSQTMGHDKMYWYQQDPGMELHLIHYSYGVNSTEKGDLSSESTVSRIRTEHFPLTLESARPSHTSQYLCASSTRDRAGANVLTFGAGSRLTVL.